This T cell receptor (beta chain) was identified during a study of CD8+ T cells in alopecia areata. TCR sequencing used cDNA made by reverse transcription of extracted RNA. Assay: immunoSEQ multiplex PCR; the TCRdb copy retains only in-frame clones and omits some. The data hold 150,000 or so clones, with around 47% observed a single time. This clonotype was sampled from a human donor with alopecia areata. The sample was CD4+ T cells sorted from blood.

CDR3: CASSLAEGVRGEQFF. In nucleotides, the CDR3 is TGCGCCAGCAGCTTGGCAGAGGGGGTTCGTGGGGAGCAGTTCTTC. The V and J genes are TRBV5-1 and TRBJ2-1, with D tentatively TRBD1 (6 bases). Trimming stripped 0 bases from V and 10 bases from J, with 17 bases between. The germline CDR1 and CDR2 sequences are SGHRS and YFSETQ. This CDR3 spans 15 amino acids.